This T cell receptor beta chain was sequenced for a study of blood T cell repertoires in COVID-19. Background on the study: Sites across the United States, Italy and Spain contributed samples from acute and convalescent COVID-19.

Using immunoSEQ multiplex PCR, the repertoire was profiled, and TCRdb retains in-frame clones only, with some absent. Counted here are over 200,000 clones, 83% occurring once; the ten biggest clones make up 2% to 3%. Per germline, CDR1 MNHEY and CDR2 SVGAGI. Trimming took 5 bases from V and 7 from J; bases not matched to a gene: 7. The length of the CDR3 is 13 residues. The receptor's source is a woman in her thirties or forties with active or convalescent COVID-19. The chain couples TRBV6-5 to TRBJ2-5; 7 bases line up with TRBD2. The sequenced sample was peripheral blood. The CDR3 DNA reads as TGTGCCAGCAGTCTGGGGGAGGGAGGGACCCAGTACTTC. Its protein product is CASSLGEGGTQYF.